Below, 15 T cell receptor beta chains from the same sample are listed, as sequenced in a study of T cells after yellow fever vaccination. Each CDR3 protein gets one entry after TCRdb re-called the 5' RACE reads with MiXCR. Of 250,000 to 300,000 distinct CDR3 sequences in the sample, about 5.2% were seen once. Here the sequenced sample was CD4+ T cells sorted from PBMCs, taken on the day of the yellow fever booster vaccination. Receptors were obtained from a man aged 18 to 30 who received the YFV17D yellow fever vaccine.

This sequence joins TRBV7-2 and TRBJ1-2; maybe TRBD1 (5 bases). The CDR3 totals 18 residues. The germline V and J ends were trimmed by 1 base and 0 bases, with 18 bases remaining between them. Germline V gives CDR1 SGHTA, CDR2 FQGNSA. CDR3 sequence (DNA): TGTGCCAGCAGCTTAGGTCCAGGCGAACTACAGGCTAACTATGGCTACACCTTC. Protein sequence: CASSLGPGELQANYGYTF.

This clonotype was observed a handful of times. The chain carries TRBV7-2 and TRBJ2-7; tentatively, D is TRBD1 or TRBD2 (5 bases each). V lost 3 bases and J 6 bases, leaving 12 bases between the germline ends. This CDR3 has 13 residues. The germline V gene encodes CDR1 SGHTA and CDR2 FQGNSA. The CDR3 bases are TGTGCCAGCAGCTTGCCAGGGCGGGTCGAGCAGTACTTC. This sequence encodes CASSLPGRVEQYF.

The chain recombines TRBV6-5 with TRBJ2-7; no firm D call. CDR1 is MNHEY, CDR2 SVGAGI, per germline. The CDR3 covers 13 residues. Between the trimmed V and J ends, which lost 5 bases and 6 bases, there was a span of 14 bases. CDR3: CASSPLVLGEQYF. The CDR3 DNA sequence: TGTGCCAGCAGTCCCCTGGTCTTGGGCGAGCAGTACTTC.

Only a few counts were recorded for this clonotype. The rearrangement joins TRBV18 to TRBJ2-3; weak D call: TRBD1 (5 bases). Looked up from germline, CDR1 is KGHSH and CDR2 is LQKENI. The CDR3 runs to 13 residues. Trimming removed 3 bases at V and 4 bases at J, with 8 bases between. The CDR3, as DNA: TGTGCCAGCTCACCCTCAGGGCCAGATACGCAGTATTTT. Residues: CASSPSGPDTQYF.

This clonotype was recorded many times. J is TRBJ2-5 and V is TRBV2, with D possibly being TRBD1 or TRBD2 (6 bases each). The CDR3 covers 14 residues. Trimming left V 10 bases short and J 5 bases short, with 20 bases between. CDR1 and CDR2 from the germline V gene are SNHLY and FYNNEI. The CDR3 DNA reads TGTGCCACCAACCCGGGGGCAGGCGGCGAGACCCAGTACTTC. It is translated as CATNPGAGGETQYF.

This clonotype was detected many times. This sequence joins TRBV4-3 and TRBJ1-2; D unclear. The V and J ends lost 1 base and 0 bases respectively, with 9 bases between them. The length of the CDR3 is 15 residues. In germline, CDR1 is LGHNA, CDR2 YSLEER. This chain's CDR3 is CASSQGPASNYGYTF. CDR3 in DNA: TGCGCCAGCAGCCAAGGACCAGCGTCTAACTATGGCTACACCTTC.

This clonotype was seen a few times. This chain uses TRBV5-1 with TRBJ1-2, with TRBD1 as a possible D gene (5 bases). Germline CDR1 SGHRS, CDR2 YFSETQ. Trimming shortened V by 0 bases and J by 4 bases, and 13 bases separated the two germline ends. This CDR3 comprises 15 residues. The CDR3 reads CASSLGPGGGYGYTF. In DNA, the CDR3 is TGCGCCAGCAGCTTGGGCCCCGGGGGGGGCTATGGCTACACCTTC.

This clonotype was recorded many times. The chain links TRBV4-2 to TRBJ2-7, with 9 bases matching TRBD1. This CDR3 contains 16 residues. Germline V gene data show CDR1 as LGHNA and CDR2 as YNFKEQ. V lost 4 bases to trimming and J lost 0 bases; unmatched junction nucleotides: 7. DNA for the CDR3: TGTGCCAGCAGCCGCTGGGGGGGACAGGGCTCCTACGAGCAGTACTTC. Translating it yields CASSRWGGQGSYEQYF.

The chain recombines TRBV24-1 with TRBJ2-1; D may be TRBD1 or TRBD2 (6 bases each). Trimming removed 7 bases at V and 9 bases at J, with 12 bases between. There are 12 residues in the CDR3. Germline V lookup: CDR1 KGHDR, CDR2 SFDVKD. The CDR3, as DNA: TGTGCCACCAGCTCGAGGGGGGCTGAGCAGTTCTTC. This translates into CATSSRGAEQFF.

This clonotype has just a few counts. The chain has TRBV10-3 and TRBJ2-3; D is uncertain. V lost 8 bases and J 2 bases, leaving 14 bases between the germline ends. Germline values: CDR1 ENHRY, CDR2 SYGVKD. This CDR3 comprises 14 residues. The CDR3 nucleotides are TGTGCCATCGGGCCCGTCGGGCCCACAGATACGCAGTATTTT. Protein product: CAIGPVGPTDTQYF.

This chain joins TRBV28 and TRBJ2-6, with 7 bases aligning to TRBD1. V lost 7 bases and J lost 1; bases outside the gene matches: 7. The CDR3 is 16 amino acids. Per germline, CDR1 MDHEN and CDR2 SYDVKM. The CDR3 coding sequence is TGTGCCAGCACCACAGGGGTGCTATCTGGGGCCAACGTCCTGACTTTC. Its translation: CASTTGVLSGANVLTF.

This clonotype was counted a few times. The V call is TRBV5-6, the J call TRBJ2-5, with D possibly being TRBD1 (7 bases). CDR1 and CDR2 from the germline V gene are SGHDT and YYEEEE. V was clipped by 5 bases and J by 5 bases, with 34 bases between them. CDR3 length equals 20 residues. The CDR3 DNA is TGTGCCAGCAGTAGACAGGGCTGGGGGGACACCCAGATTAGGCGGGAGACCCAGTACTTC. Translating gives CASSRQGWGDTQIRRETQYF.

This clonotype was seen more than once but under ten times. The chain links TRBV10-3 to TRBJ1-2; TRBD1 agrees at 7 bases. The CDR3 totals 13 residues. J gave up 4 bases and V 6 bases, and 5 bases lay outside the gene matches. Germline V gene data show CDR1 as ENHRY and CDR2 as SYGVKD. The DNA for the CDR3 is TGTGCCATCAGCCCCGGGGACAGCTATGGCTACACCTTC. This translates into CAISPGDSYGYTF.

This clonotype was found a few times. The chain is built from TRBV12-3 or TRBV12-4 and TRBJ1-6; D not certain. This CDR3 has 12 residues. V was clipped by 3 bases and J by 8 bases, with 5 bases between them. The CDR3 here is CASSFYYSPLHF. CDR3 sequence (DNA): TGTGCCAGCAGTTTTTATTATTCACCCCTCCACTTT.

This clonotype has only a few counts. The rearrangement links TRBV2 to TRBJ1-5; 12 nucleotides match TRBD1. The germline V gene has CDR1 SNHLY and CDR2 FYNNEI. Trimming cost V 6 bases and J 6 bases; bases outside gene matches: 21. The CDR3 contains 20 residues. CDR3 loop: CASSALLGFTGTGGGQPQHF. The DNA for the CDR3 is TGTGCCAGCAGCGCCTTATTGGGTTTCACCGGGACAGGGGGCGGTCAGCCCCAGCATTTT.